The 31 T cell receptor beta chains reported below all come from one sample, sequenced in a study of T cell responses to AZD1222 COVID-19 vaccine (dated by TCRdb to about 2021). The sample's time point label is to be understood as: baseline before first vaccination. Library preparation was by the immunoSEQ multiplex PCR assay. TCRdb stores this immuneACCESS table with in-frame sequences only. Part of the clones is absent; in the studies checked, under half of the shortfall reflects unresolved V genes, and no reason is known for the rest. This sample comprises 90,000 to 150,000 clones, around 86% of them detected only once. Approximately 1.3% of the sample lies in the top ten. The sample here was peripheral blood, taken on day 0 of AZD1222 vaccination. These receptors were obtained from an adult in good health.

The chain uses TRBV25-1 and TRBJ1-3; possibly TRBD1 for D (5 bases). In germline, CDR1 is MGHDK, CDR2 SYGVNS. This CDR3 has 13 residues. Trimming removed 3 bases from V and 6 bases from J, with 9 bases in between. The CDR3 here is CASSEPGKNTIYF. CDR3 DNA sequence: TGTGCCAGCAGTGAGCCAGGGAAAAACACCATATATTTT.

The chain uses TRBV6-5 and TRBJ2-7; D gene ambiguous. Trimming removed 0 bases at V and 3 bases at J, with 15 bases between. Germline loops: CDR1 MNHEY, CDR2 SVGAGI. The CDR3 spans 16 residues. In nucleotides, the CDR3 is TGTGCCAGCAGTTACTCTTTTCGGACGGCTCGCTACGAGCAGTACTTC. Its translation is CASSYSFRTARYEQYF.

The V call is TRBV5-6, the J call TRBJ2-2, with D possibly being TRBD2 (5 bases). V lost 1 base to trimming and J lost 6 bases, with 10 bases between them. This CDR3 is 14 amino acids long. Germline V CDR1 and CDR2: SGHDT, YYEEEE. CDR3 loop: CASSLLSGAGELFF. The CDR3 DNA reads as TGTGCCAGCAGCTTGTTGTCCGGGGCCGGGGAGCTGTTTTTT.

This clone showed up just once. V usage is TRBV5-1 and J usage is TRBJ1-1; D not certain. The CDR3 sequence is 14 residues long. Germline CDR1 reads SGHRS; CDR2 reads YFSETQ. V was trimmed by 1 base and J by 4 bases, leaving 11 bases between them. CDR3 amino acids: CASSLTGRGTEAFF. Written as DNA, the CDR3 is TGCGCCAGCAGCTTGACGGGCCGAGGCACTGAAGCTTTCTTT.

The CDR3 loop reads CASSSDRGGQAFF. CDR3 DNA: TGTGCCAGCAGCTCAGACAGGGGCGGGCAGGCTTTCTTT. The genes are TRBV11-2 and TRBJ1-1; 8 nucleotides match TRBD1. V was pared by 4 bases and J by 11 bases, with 9 bases of the junction left unmatched. This CDR3 region has 13 residues. CDR1 and CDR2 (germline): SGHAT, FQNNGV. Together with reference TRBV11-2 and TRBJ1-1, the CDR3 gives the full variable domain: EAGVAQSPRYKIIEKRQSVAFWCNPISGHATLYWYQQILGQGPKLLIQFQNNGVVDDSQLPKDRFSAERLKGVDSTLKIQPAKLEDSAVYLCASSSDRGGQAFFGQGTRLTVV.

V usage is TRBV30 and J usage is TRBJ1-4; D ambiguous. CDR1 GTSNPN and CDR2 SVGIG come from the germline V gene (reference sequence). V lost 2 bases and J 0 bases, leaving 10 bases between the germline ends. This CDR3 spans 15 amino acids. The CDR3 is CAWSTRQSTNEKLFF. The CDR3 coding sequence is TGTGCCTGGAGTACCCGGCAGTCAACTAATGAAAAACTGTTTTTT.

The J gene is TRBJ1-1, the V gene TRBV28; TRBD1 aligns across 9 bases. The CDR3 length is 14 residues. Germline assignment: CDR1 MDHEN and CDR2 SYDVKM. J gave up 6 bases and V 6 bases, and 8 bases lay outside the gene matches. The CDR3 nucleotides read TGTGCCAGCAGGGAAGACAGGGGGATCGCTGAAGCTTTCTTT. Translated, it gives CASREDRGIAEAFF.

The chain has TRBV5-1 and TRBJ2-7; D possibly uses TRBD1 or TRBD2 (5 bases each). CDR1 is SGHRS, CDR2 YFSETQ, per germline. The CDR3 has 16 amino acids. Trimming took 0 bases from V and 3 from J, leaving 16 bases between them. CDR3 region: CASSLAPGPPFYEQYF. The CDR3 region has the DNA TGCGCCAGCAGCTTGGCCCCGGGGCCCCCCTTCTACGAGCAGTACTTC.

The chain carries TRBV10-2 and TRBJ1-3; D unclear. Trimming removed 2 bases at V and 0 bases at J, with 11 bases between. The CDR3 has 16 residues. Germline V CDR1 and CDR2: WSHSY, SAAADI. The CDR3 reads CASSEGYPNSGNTIYF. CDR3 sequence (DNA): TGCGCCAGCAGTGAGGGCTACCCGAACTCTGGAAACACCATATATTTT.

The CDR3 coding sequence is TGTGCCAGCAGCATCACAGGGGGCACTGAAGCTTTCTTT. This encodes CASSITGGTEAFF. J is TRBJ1-1 and V is TRBV7-9; 8 bases agree with TRBD1. CDR1 and CDR2 from the germline V gene are SEHNR and FQNEAQ (reference sequence). Trimming took 5 bases from V and 4 from J; bases not matched to a gene: 3. The CDR3 loop spans 13 amino acids.

V gene TRBV6-4 combines with J gene TRBJ2-7; 10 bases line up with TRBD2. The V and J ends lost 4 bases and 0 bases, in that order; junction bases with no gene match: 3. In germline, CDR1 is MRHNA, CDR2 SNTAGT. The CDR3 is 15 residues long. The CDR3 loop is CASSGSGGPSYEQYF. CDR3 DNA sequence: TGTGCCAGCAGTGGTAGCGGGGGGCCCTCCTACGAGCAGTACTTC.

In its sample, this clone was seen a few times. The chain has TRBV5-1 and TRBJ2-6; D not certain. Trimming took off 0 bases at V and 1 base at J, with 5 bases between the two ends. The CDR3 is 15 residues long. Looked up from germline, CDR1 is SGHRS and CDR2 is YFSETQ. The CDR3 nucleotides are TGCGCCAGCAGCTTGGACGGGTCTGGGGCCAACGTCCTGACTTTC. Amino acid sequence: CASSLDGSGANVLTF.

The V call is TRBV27, the J call TRBJ1-2; 7 bases fit TRBD1. CDR1 is MNHEY, CDR2 SMNVEV, per germline (reference sequence). V lost 6 bases, J lost 2 bases, and 6 bases stayed unmatched. The CDR3 totals 14 residues. In DNA form, the CDR3 reads TGTGCCAGCAGGCGGACAGGATGGAACTATGGCTACACCTTC. It translates to CASRRTGWNYGYTF.

For this clone: This sample includes further DNA sequences coding for the same CDR3. The rearrangement joins TRBV3-1 (or the pseudogene TRBV3-2) to TRBJ2-7, with no clear D. CDR1 LGHDT and CDR2 YNNKEL come from the germline V gene (reference sequence). The CDR3 is 11 residues long. The CDR3 region is CASSRSYEQYF. CDR3 sequence (DNA): TGTGCGTCATCTAGGTCGTACGAGCAGTACTTC.

V is TRBV6-1 and J is TRBJ1-2; D might be TRBD1 (6 bases). Trimming stripped 4 bases from V and 6 bases from J, with 21 bases between. Germline V CDR1 and CDR2: MNHNS, SASEGT. There are 16 residues in the CDR3. For the CDR3, the DNA is TGTGCCAGCAGTGCCCCGGGGGGCCTTACTCTGGATGGCTACACCTTC. It codes for CASSAPGGLTLDGYTF.

This sequence joins TRBV5-1 and TRBJ1-2, with D tentatively TRBD1 (5 bases). CDR1 is SGHRS, CDR2 YFSETQ, per germline. Trimming took 0 bases from V and 8 from J, leaving 14 bases between them. The length of the CDR3 is 14 residues. DNA of the CDR3: TGCGCCAGCAGCTTGGAAGGGGACGTTGACGGCTACACCTTC. Amino acid sequence: CASSLEGDVDGYTF.

The chain carries TRBV5-4 and TRBJ1-1, with D possibly TRBD1 on 6 matching bases. This CDR3 is built from 12 residues. Trimming stripped 7 bases from V and 8 bases from J, with 15 bases between. The V gene's germline CDR1 is SGHNT and CDR2 YYREEE (reference sequence). The CDR3 loop reads CASLRGAGEAFF. DNA of the CDR3: TGTGCCAGCCTCCGGGGGGCTGGAGAAGCTTTCTTT. Supplemented by reference TRBV5-4 and TRBJ1-1, the full variable domain reads ETGVTQSPTHLIKTRGQQVTLRCSSQSGHNTVSWYQQALGQGPQFIFQYYREEENGRGNFPPRFSGLQFPNYSSELNVNALELDDSALYLCASLRGAGEAFFGQGTRLTVV.

V gene TRBV6-9 combines with J gene TRBJ1-1; D not certain. The CDR3 has 13 residues. V lost 2 bases and J lost 4, with 8 bases in between. CDR1 is MNHGY and CDR2 is SVAAGI in the germline V gene. The DNA of the CDR3 is TGTGCCAGCAGTTATACATCGGGCACTGAAGCTTTCTTT. Translated: CASSYTSGTEAFF.

The chain combines TRBV6-4 with TRBJ2-3; D is possibly TRBD2 (6 bases). V was pared by 0 bases and J by 0 bases, with 7 bases between. The CDR3 has 15 amino acids. Per the germline V gene, CDR1 is MRHNA and CDR2 is SNTAGT. This CDR3 is CASSDSEGSTDTQYF. In DNA, the CDR3 is TGTGCCAGCAGTGACTCGGAGGGGAGCACAGATACGCAGTATTTT.

This clone was seen a single time. For the CDR3, the DNA is TGTGCCAGTAGTATCTTGGGGGGGCGCCTATATAGCAATCAGCCCCAGCATTTT. This sequence encodes CASSILGGRLYSNQPQHF. The chain couples TRBV19 to TRBJ1-5; tentatively, D is TRBD1 (6 bases). Germline V gene lookup returns CDR1 LNHDA and CDR2 SQIVND (reference sequence). This CDR3 region has 18 residues. The V and J ends lost 3 bases and 0 bases respectively, with 18 bases between them.

The CDR3 DNA reads as TGTGCCAGCAGTTTTGTTCTAGGGACAAATACTTTCTTT. Its protein is CASSFVLGTNTFF. The chain combines TRBV27 with TRBJ1-1; possibly TRBD1 for D (6 bases). CDR1 is MNHEY and CDR2 is SMNVEV in the germline V gene (reference sequence). The CDR3 contains 13 residues. The V end was cut by 3 bases, the J end by 12 bases, with 17 bases between.

The chain employs TRBV25-1 and TRBJ1-4, with a possible D match to TRBD1 (5 bases). This CDR3 is built from 15 residues. Germline assignment: CDR1 MGHDK and CDR2 SYGVNS. The germline V and J ends were trimmed by 3 bases and 7 bases, with 15 bases remaining between them. CDR3 loop: CASSEPGGRGEKLFF. The DNA of the CDR3 is TGTGCCAGCAGTGAGCCCGGCGGAAGGGGTGAAAAACTGTTTTTT.

The chain carries TRBV19 and TRBJ1-5, with 8 bases lining up with TRBD1. The length of the CDR3 is 14 residues. Germline-derived CDR1 and CDR2 are LNHDA and SQIVND (reference sequence). Trimming cost V 8 bases and J 5 bases; bases outside gene matches: 8. CDR3 nucleotides: TGTGCCAGTGCGGACAGGGAGGCGGATCAGCCCCAGCATTTT. Amino acids: CASADREADQPQHF.

The chain recombines TRBV4-3 with TRBJ2-7; D is possibly TRBD1 or TRBD2 (5 bases each). This CDR3 is built from 16 residues. V was clipped by 0 bases and J by 2 bases, with 14 bases between them. The germline V gene encodes CDR1 LGHNA and CDR2 YSLEER. Here the CDR3 DNA reads TGCGCCAGCAGCCAAGATTGGCAGGGACCTACCTACGAGCAGTACTTC. Translated: CASSQDWQGPTYEQYF.

V and J are TRBV29-1 and TRBJ2-7; D unresolved. Per germline, CDR1 SQVTM and CDR2 ANQGSEA. The V end lost 3 bases, the J end lost 6 bases, and 9 bases lay between the germline ends. The CDR3 is made up of 11 amino acids. For the CDR3, the DNA is TGCAGCGTTGATACGGCAGGCGAGCAGTACTTC. Translation gives CSVDTAGEQYF.

The table lists this clone with a count of one. The rearrangement joins TRBV19 to TRBJ1-2; unclear D gene. Germline lookup yields CDR1 LNHDA and CDR2 SQIVND (reference sequence). This CDR3 contains 15 residues. V was pared by 1 base and J by 8 bases, with 17 bases between. CDR3 residues: CASSIGGQRVNGYTF. CDR3 sequence (DNA): TGTGCCAGTAGTATAGGAGGCCAAAGGGTGAACGGCTACACCTTC. The whole variable domain, remainder taken from reference TRBV19 and TRBJ1-2, is DGGITQSPKYLFRKEGQNVTLSCEQNLNHDAMYWYRQDPGQGLRLIYYSQIVNDFQKGDIAEGYSVSREKKESFPLTVTSAQKNPTAFYLCASSIGGQRVNGYTFGSGTRLTVV.

The genes are TRBV7-7 and TRBJ2-1; the match to TRBD1 covers 7 bases. The V and J ends lost 0 bases and 1 base, in that order; junction bases with no gene match: 6. The germline V gene has CDR1 SSHAT and CDR2 FNYEAQ (reference sequence). The CDR3 totals 17 residues. CDR3 region: CASSLAVGDSSYNEQFF. The CDR3 DNA follows: TGTGCCAGCAGCTTAGCGGTTGGGGACAGTTCCTACAATGAGCAGTTCTTC.

The rearrangement uses TRBV3-1 (or the pseudogene TRBV3-2) and TRBJ2-5, with D perhaps matching TRBD1 or TRBD2 (6 bases each). The CDR3 sequence is 16 residues long. The ends were cut back, 1 base at V and 4 bases at J, with 16 bases in the middle. Germline CDR1 reads LGHDT; CDR2 reads YNNKEL (reference sequence). CDR3 protein: CASSQVWLGGGETQYF. The CDR3 DNA follows: TGTGCCAGCAGCCAAGTCTGGCTAGGGGGAGGAGAGACCCAGTACTTC.

Only one count was recorded for this clone. V gene TRBV24-1 combines with J gene TRBJ1-4, with 8 bases that match TRBD1. Trimming removed 3 bases from V and 0 bases from J; junction bases left unmatched: 11. CDR1 and CDR2 from the germline V gene are KGHDR and SFDVKD. The CDR3 contains 19 residues. CDR3 DNA sequence: TGTGCCACCAGTGATCGGGGGACAGGCGCCCGCACAACTAATGAAAAACTGTTTTTT. Translated, it gives CATSDRGTGARTTNEKLFF.

The chain links TRBV19 to TRBJ1-2; 7 bases fit TRBD1. The germline V gene has CDR1 LNHDA and CDR2 SQIVND (reference sequence). The CDR3 covers 12 residues. Unmatched junction bases numbered 7, after V lost 11 bases and J lost 4 bases. As DNA, the CDR3 is TGTGCCGACAGGGATGGTCTCTATGGCTACACCTTC. It is translated as CADRDGLYGYTF.

The chain employs TRBV5-1 and TRBJ1-2; TRBD1 might be the D (6 bases). The CDR3 loop spans 14 amino acids. Trimming pared 0 bases from V and 3 bases from J, leaving 9 bases between. Per germline, CDR1 SGHRS and CDR2 YFSETQ. CDR3 residues: CASSLDQGYYGYTF. The CDR3 coding sequence is TGCGCCAGCAGCTTGGATCAGGGGTACTATGGCTACACCTTC.